What follows are 13 T cell receptor beta chains derived from one specimen sequenced in a study of T cell repertoires in cytomegalovirus infection. TCRdb re-called the reads through MiXCR, storing one row per CDR3 protein. Of about 440,000 distinct CDR3 sequences detected, approximately 30% appear once; the ten largest clones hold roughly an eighth. The material sequenced was PBMCs. The receptors derive from a human donor in good health (CMV status not recorded). Some clones in this sample may be carry-over from other donors' samples.

The chain employs TRBV7-3 and TRBJ2-3, with TRBD2 identical over 7 bases. CDR1 and CDR2 from the germline V gene are SGHTA and FQGTGA. This CDR3 has 15 amino acids. J was trimmed by 2 bases and V by 5 bases; bases with no gene match: 7. The CDR3 protein is CASSGQRGDTDTQYF. Written as DNA, the CDR3 is TGTGCCAGCAGCGGTCAGCGGGGTGACACAGATACGCAGTATTTT.

This chain connects TRBV6-1 to TRBJ2-1, with 10 bases identical to TRBD1. This CDR3 comprises 15 residues. With V trimmed by 6 bases and J by 9 bases, 11 bases remained unmatched. Germline loops: CDR1 MNHNS, CDR2 SASEGT. Here the CDR3 DNA reads TGTGCCAGCAGGCCGAGGGACAGGGGTAAGGCTGAGCAGTTCTTC. It codes for CASRPRDRGKAEQFF.

The genes are TRBV4-1 and TRBJ1-5; D remains ambiguous. V dropped 0 bases and J dropped 1 base, with 7 bases sitting between them. Per the germline V gene, CDR1 is MGHRA and CDR2 is YSYEKL. This CDR3 is built from 15 residues. CDR3 in DNA: TGCGCCAGCAGCCAAGACAGAATGAGCAATCAGCCCCAGCATTTT. Protein product: CASSQDRMSNQPQHF.

This clonotype was detected many times. V gene TRBV7-2 combines with J gene TRBJ1-3; D gene unclear. This CDR3 contains 14 residues. V lost 2 bases, J lost 0 bases, and 5 bases lay in between. Germline CDR1 is SGHTA and CDR2 is FQGNSA. The CDR3 loop reads CASSLFGSGNTIYF. The CDR3 nucleotides read TGTGCCAGCAGCTTATTCGGCTCTGGAAACACCATATATTTT.

About this clonotype itself: Compared with germline, one end of the junction differs, possibly owing to a read error. This rearrangement joins TRBV6-2 or TRBV6-3 to TRBJ2-1, with no clear D. In germline, CDR1 is MNHEY, CDR2 SVGEGT. This CDR3 spans 11 amino acids. CDR3 protein: CASGYSYGQFF. In nucleotides, the CDR3 is TGTGCCAGCGGTTACTCCTATGGGCAGTTCTTC.

This chain uses TRBV6-1 with TRBJ2-1, with D possibly TRBD1 on 5 matching bases. CDR1 and CDR2 (germline): MNHNS, SASEGT. Trimming shortened V by 3 bases and J by 14 bases, and 20 bases separated the two germline ends. This CDR3 has 14 residues. The CDR3 is CASSDQKEGAAKFF. CDR3 sequence (DNA): TGTGCCAGCAGTGATCAAAAAGAAGGGGCCGCGAAGTTCTTC.

This chain connects TRBV28 to TRBJ2-5; a weak D match, TRBD1 (5 bases). The ends were cut back, 4 bases at V and 1 base at J, with 13 bases in the middle. Looked up from germline, CDR1 is MDHEN and CDR2 is SYDVKM. CDR3 length: 15 amino acids. The chain's CDR3 is CASSSTGTSQETQYF. The CDR3 coding sequence is TGTGCCAGCAGTTCCACAGGAACCTCCCAAGAGACCCAGTACTTC. Drawing the rest from reference TRBV28 and TRBJ2-5, the complete variable domain is DVKVTQSSRYLVKRTGEKVFLECVQDMDHENMFWYRQDPGLGLRLIYFSYDVKMKEKGDIPEGYSVSREKKERFSLILESASTNQTSMYLCASSSTGTSQETQYFGPGTRLLVL.

The chain recombines TRBV5-1 with TRBJ2-1, with D possibly being TRBD1 or TRBD2 (6 bases each). CDR3 size: 15 residues. Looked up from germline, CDR1 is SGHRS and CDR2 is YFSETQ. Deletions cut 4 bases from V and 5 bases from J, with 16 bases between. The DNA for the CDR3 is TGCGCCAGCAGCCGGAGGGGGGTCGGCCACAATGAGCAGTTCTTC. Its translation is CASSRRGVGHNEQFF.

V and J are TRBV5-1 and TRBJ2-1, with TRBD1 identical over 7 bases. V was pared by 0 bases and J by 0 bases, with 9 bases of the junction left unmatched. Germline loops: CDR1 SGHRS, CDR2 YFSETQ. This CDR3 is 18 amino acids long. The CDR3 sequence is CASSLGPPDRASYNEQFF. The CDR3 nucleotides are TGCGCCAGCAGCTTGGGTCCCCCCGACAGGGCCTCCTACAATGAGCAGTTCTTC.

This clonotype occurred a few times. The chain uses TRBV4-3 and TRBJ2-3, with 7 bases lining up with TRBD2. CDR1 is LGHNA, CDR2 YSLEER, per germline. Germline trimming cut 1 base from V and 6 bases from J; bases unmatched to any gene: 4. The CDR3 is 14 residues long. The CDR3 is CASSQAALADTQYF. CDR3 bases: TGCGCCAGCAGCCAAGCCGCACTAGCGGATACGCAGTATTTT.

V gene TRBV2 combines with J gene TRBJ2-3; possibly TRBD2 for D (7 bases). The CDR3 covers 13 residues. V was trimmed by 8 bases and J by 6 bases, leaving 15 bases between them. CDR1 and CDR2 (germline): SNHLY, FYNNEI. The CDR3 loop is CASRPGGSDTQYF. The CDR3 region has the DNA TGTGCCAGCCGACCGGGGGGCTCGGATACGCAGTATTTT.

The J gene is TRBJ2-2, the V gene TRBV6-2 or TRBV6-3; no clear D. Trimming shortened V by 5 bases and J by 1 base, and 8 bases separated the two germline ends. CDR3 length equals 14 residues. Germline CDR1 reads MNHEY; CDR2 reads SVGEGT. The CDR3 reads CASSRALNTGELFF. The CDR3 DNA reads TGTGCCAGCAGTAGGGCGCTGAACACCGGGGAGCTGTTTTTT.

This clonotype has only a few counts. CDR3 in amino acids: CASSAPKGGAYGYTF. The CDR3 DNA sequence: TGTGCCAGCAGCGCCCCAAAGGGGGGCGCCTATGGCTACACCTTC. This chain uses TRBV28 with TRBJ1-2; D may be TRBD1 (6 bases). Germline-derived CDR1 and CDR2 are MDHEN and SYDVKM. CDR3 length: 15 amino acids. V was trimmed by 6 bases and J by 4 bases, leaving 18 bases between them.